This T cell receptor beta chain derives from a study of regulatory T cells in long-lasting Graves disease (dated by TCRdb to the early 2020s). In terms of the full investigation: Newly diagnosed Graves' disease patients had taken antithyroid drugs for less than 3 months. A total of about 35 samples underwent TCR sequencing, from some 13 patients with persistent Graves' disease and 20 patients with newly diagnosed Graves' disease. The study took place in China and was registered as a clinical trial. Peripheral blood TCR sequencing and RNA sequencing compared persistent Graves' disease patients with newly diagnosed Graves' disease patients.

This clonotype was detected a few times. The specificity of this receptor is unknown. No much larger clone is present one base from it, and per-base qualities are unavailable. Via the germline V gene, CDR1 is MNHNS and CDR2 SASEGT. The CDR3, cysteine through phenylalanine, is 19 amino acids long. The read is trimmed to its CDR3 DNA, 57 bases read in frame from base 1. Relative to germline, V is missing 2 bases and J is missing 0 bases, with 12 bases of the junction outside any gene match. The meaning of the sample's time point label: newly diagnosed GD, antithyroid drugs for less than 3 months. For both TCR sequencing and RNA sequencing, RNA was extracted from PBMCs in TRIzol. The diagnosis of Graves' disease followed American Thyroid Association guidelines. Recruitment of patients was carried out at an endocrinology department in Xi'an, China. Each patient gave approximately 9.7 milliliters of peripheral blood, collected in an EDTA anticoagulant tube. Ficoll Paque Plus density gradient separation was used to isolate PBMCs, and no further T cell sorting was performed. An Agilent 2100 Bioanalyzer and agarose gel were used to check RNA quality, and a NanoDrop 2000 was used to measure RNA concentration.

Library generation was performed with multiplex PCR. The reads were generated on an Illumina HiSeq 4000. To build TCR beta libraries, CDR3 regions were amplified by Arm-PCR using iRepertoire HTBI primers. Before sequencing, the PCR products underwent gel purification. The authors' analysis ran thus. A total of around 66 TRBV and 14 TRBJ segments were identified across samples and were used for gene usage analysis of CDR3 amino acid clonotypes. COPE and FqMerger were used to merge the filtered high-quality paired reads into contigs. BLAST was used to align contigs to IMGT TRBV, TRBD and TRBJ reference genes, with CDR3 defined following IMGT. Any clonotype with a frequency above 0.1% was counted as a highly expanded clone. Shannon entropy was used to measure repertoire diversity, and the Gini coefficient was used to measure V-J evenness. Public clonotypes were defined as clonotypes shared by more than one individual. TCRdb ran its own pipeline on the public reads, namely fastp trimming at Q25 and MiXCR clone calling, and kept in-frame beta chains. Each CDR3 protein gets just one entry, which takes the most common genes and DNA from the rows behind it. The V and J calls, along with clone size, are taken from TCRdb and not from the paper's own processing. The sample records about 350,000 distinct CDR3 sequences, roughly a sixth of which are singletons. The ten top clones hold 25% to 30% of the sample.

What the work shows at the level of the full study, not this receptor alone: A larger number of public clonotypes was shared among persistent patients (approximately 3,000) than among newly diagnosed patients (around 880). Preferential use of TRBV28, TRBJ1-2 and TRBJ2-5 was observed in persistent disease, whereas TRBV20-1 and TRBJ2-1 were favored in newly diagnosed disease. The study examined only peripheral blood because the primary lesion, thyroid tissue, could not be accessed. Sequencing and analysis were restricted to the TCR beta chain. As a limitation, the authors acknowledged that the small sample size may reduce accuracy. Compared with newly diagnosed patients, persistent Graves' disease patients had lower TCR Shannon entropy and fewer highly expanded clones, which suggests clonal expansion.

These sequences were also reported in another study, on T cells in Graves' hyperthyroidism and ophthalmopathy. Taken from the second paper: Stable Graves' hyperthyroidism was defined as no progression to ophthalmopathy during 18 months of follow-up. Hyperthyroidism patients were newly diagnosed, with disease duration under 2 months, and aged 18 to 65 years. Exclusion was applied to patients with uncontrolled infections, other autoimmune diseases, pregnancy or lactation. Clinical symptoms, serum thyroxine and TRAb, thyroid ultrasound, and orbital computed tomography formed the basis for the diagnoses. A first-round RT-PCR of the TCR CDR3 used the HTBI primer set with the Qiagen OneStep RT-PCR kit. Most expanded thyroid clonotypes (frequency above 0.001) were also detected in blood, a finding suggesting that blood repertoires may reflect thyroid immune responses. A model built on a 13 V-J signature distinguished ophthalmopathy from stable hyperthyroidism, reaching about 88% sensitivity and 81.08% specificity in cross-validation and 80%/75% in testing. In validation, progression to ophthalmopathy was predicted by the model with nearly 71% sensitivity and approximately 78% specificity, a median of approximately 6.5 months before onset. To identify TCR V-J signatures that set the groups apart, the researchers used a discovery cohort of 100 patients, made up of 40 to 45 with Graves' ophthalmopathy and some 55 with stable Graves' hyperthyroidism. Whether ophthalmopathy could be predicted prospectively was tested in an independent validation cohort made up of 18 hyperthyroidism patients plus 17 patients who later progressed to ophthalmopathy. The roughly 100 discovery patients were randomly divided into training and test sets at a 7:3 ratio. Thyroid tissue and blood T-cell repertoires from several Graves' hyperthyroidism patients were also compared in the study. After sampling, hyperthyroidism patients received methimazole starting at 30 mg daily, and ophthalmopathy patients received high-dose intravenous methylprednisolone. Libraries were constructed in a second round of multiplex PCR, after which size selection and purification were carried out. Libraries were sequenced paired-end with 100 bp reads on an Illumina HiSeq2000. SOAPnuke was used to process the raw data, throwing out any read that contained adapters or uncalled bases, had a mean Phred below 15, or lacked an exact constant-primer or identifier match. High-quality paired reads were merged using COPE v1.2.5, and each unique nucleotide sequence was defined as a clonotype. Clonotypes were aligned to IMGT TRBV, TRBD and TRBJ reference segments using MiTCR v1.1. Analysis was restricted to V-J combinations with a frequency above 0.0001, which covered approximately 99% of repertoires. A TCS score was defined as the ratio between F50 (clonal expansion) and ExV (chaos), using BLOSUM62-based TCRdist between CDR3 peptides within each V-J. Welch's t-statistics and random forest reduced fewer than 600 V-J features to roughly 13, which were used in a naive Bayes classifier (R e1071). Sample size was not statistically predetermined, and investigators were not blinded to group allocation. According to the paper, TCR Vbeta CDR3 sequencing was carried out on some 130 peripheral blood samples, which came from under 50 ophthalmopathy, about 75 hyperthyroidism and around 17 progressor patients.

Sequences were derived from peripheral blood mononuclear cells (PBMCs), sampled at new diagnosis, from a patient treated with antithyroid drugs. This clonotype was obtained from a man aged 35-49 years with Graves disease. Donor details come from another sample of the same person, matched by shared clones. The sequence is built from TRBV6-1 and TRBJ2-4, and 8 junction bases match TRBD2. The DNA sequence follows: TGTGCCAGCAGTGAAACGTGGGCCGGGAGGGCGCTAGCCAAAAACATTCAGTACTTC. Its translation reads: CASSETWAGRALAKNIQYF.